This T cell receptor beta chain was retrieved from a study of cytomegalovirus exposure and HLA in healthy donors. Study results and limitations: TCR beta V- and J-gene trimming was later associated with a missense DCLRE1C variant. The study assumed roughly uniform donor sequencing depth for presence/absence analyses.

These donors, healthy bone marrow donors, were studied. V shed 1 base and J shed 4 bases, with 10 bases lying between them. In germline, CDR1 is SEHNR, CDR2 FQNEAQ (reference sequence). This CDR3 contains 14 residues. PCR employed 60 Vbeta and 13 Jbeta primers. The repertoire was sequenced with immunoSEQ multiplex PCR; TCRdb's copy has only in-frame clones and lacks some. Here the sample spans about 160,000 clones, roughly 80% being singletons. Comments on this clone: The antigen remains unidentified.

V gene TRBV7-9 combines with J gene TRBJ1-1, with D possibly matching TRBD1 (6 bases). This sequence originates from a man aged 18 to 30 in good health and CMV-seropositive. Sequencing used PBMCs. CDR3 nucleotides: TGTGCCAGCAGCTTAGAGGGGGGGACCACTGAAGCTTTCTTT. It yields the protein CASSLEGGTTEAFF.